This TCR beta chain was captured in a study of blood T cell repertoires in COVID-19. Study information: Both acute and convalescent COVID-19 samples were obtained from the United States, Italy and Spain.

The CDR3 sequence is 14 residues long. Germline V gene data show CDR1 as LGHNA and CDR2 as YSLEER. The trim removed 0 bases at V and 9 bases at J, leaving 4 bases unmatched. Individuals drawn from 20 to 25 US areas were about 18 to 95 years old. Cohort placement rested on clinical history that participants reported themselves. Recovery among Cohort 3 donors was established by two negative PCRs, clearance, or symptom resolution. Using immunoSEQ multiplex PCR, the repertoire was profiled, and TCRdb retains in-frame clones only, with some absent. Of under 300,000 clones in the sample, 88% were seen once.

This chain uses TRBV4-3 with TRBJ2-1; 8 positions agree with TRBD1. Material for sequencing was PBMCs or T cells enriched from blood (not recorded which). The TCR originated in a woman aged 45-65 years who had recovered from COVID-19. The CDR3 loop is CASSQDNRGIEQFF. For the CDR3, the DNA is TGCGCCAGCAGCCAAGATAACAGGGGGATTGAGCAGTTCTTC.